This record concerns one TCR beta chain sequence. In the original processing: Reference gene primer amplification in the assay estimated nucleated cell counts. TCRdb keeps only in-frame clones here, not all; method: immunoSEQ multiplex PCR. V and J calls and clone size follow that table, whereas D and trimming were derived from the DNA. The repertoire holds fewer than 150,000 clones, with roughly 85% as singletons. This sample is drawn from a study of blood T cell repertoires in COVID-19. Study summary: The analysed material was cDNA or gDNA that came from T cells, B-cell-depleted T cells, or PBMCs.

V was shortened by 5 bases and J by 2 bases, with 14 bases between the two germline ends. This CDR3 contains 15 residues. Per germline, CDR1 SEHNR and CDR2 FQNEAQ (reference sequence). This clonotype was obtained from a human donor in a cohort sampled during active COVID-19. The rearrangement joins TRBV7-9 to TRBJ2-3, with D perhaps TRBD2 (5 bases). The sequenced sample consisted of peripheral blood. The CDR3 coding sequence is TGTGCCAGCAGCCCAACAAGGACTCCCACAGATACGCAGTATTTT. It codes for CASSPTRTPTDTQYF.